This TCR beta chain is from a study of cytomegalovirus exposure and HLA in healthy donors. About this clone: The antigen is undetermined.

This CDR3 is built from 12 residues. The V end was cut by 6 bases, the J end by 4 bases, with 9 bases between. Germline V gene sequence: CDR1 SGHDN, CDR2 FVKESK. Data came from immunoSEQ multiplex PCR; TCRdb stores just in-frame clones and leaves some out. The sample includes more than 80,000 clones, about 96% of them seen just once. The study, taken as a whole, reports: While the bulk of TCR sequences proved rare, some public TCRs turned up in many donors.

The source of this sequence is a woman aged 18-29 years in good health and CMV-seronegative. Sequences were obtained from PBMCs. The chain joins TRBV14 to TRBJ1-1; D uncertain. The CDR3 sequence is CASSQTFTEAFF. CDR3 DNA: TGTGCCAGCAGTCAGACTTTCACTGAAGCTTTCTTT. Combining the CDR3 with reference TRBV14 and TRBJ1-1 gives the whole variable domain EAGVTQFPSHSVIEKGQTVTLRCDPISGHDNLYWYRRVMGKEIKFLLHFVKESKQDESGMPNNRFLAERTGGTYSTLKVQPAELEDSGVYFCASSQTFTEAFFGQGTRLTVV.